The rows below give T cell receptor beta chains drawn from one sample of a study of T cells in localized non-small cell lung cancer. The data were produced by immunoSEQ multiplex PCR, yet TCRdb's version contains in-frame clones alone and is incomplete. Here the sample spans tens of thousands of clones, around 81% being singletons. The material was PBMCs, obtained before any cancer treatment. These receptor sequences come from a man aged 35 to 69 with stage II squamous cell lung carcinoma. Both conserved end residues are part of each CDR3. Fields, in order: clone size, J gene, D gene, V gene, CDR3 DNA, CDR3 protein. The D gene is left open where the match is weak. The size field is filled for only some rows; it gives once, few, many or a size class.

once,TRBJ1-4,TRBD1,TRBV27,TGTGCCAGCAGTTTTGGACAGGGGCCAACTAATGAAAAACTGTTTTTT,CASSFGQGPTNEKLFF
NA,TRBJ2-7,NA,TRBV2,TGTGCCAGCAGTGCCGGGGCGAGTACTTTCTCCTACGAGCAGTACTTC,CASSAGASTFSYEQYF
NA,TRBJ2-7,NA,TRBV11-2,TGTGCCAGCAGCTTAGCGACCTCAACTGGCGGGCAGTACTTC,CASSLATSTGGQYF
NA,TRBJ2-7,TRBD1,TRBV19,TGTGCCAGTAGCAAGGGGACAGGGGCCACCTACGAGCAGTACTTC,CASSKGTGATYEQYF
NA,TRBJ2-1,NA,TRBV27,TGTGCCAGCAGTTTAAGCGTCCAGCGGGACACTGAGCAGTTCTTC,CASSLSVQRDTEQFF
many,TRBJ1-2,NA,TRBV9,TGTGCCAGCAGCGTAAGCAGCGACTATGGCTACACCTTC,CASSVSSDYGYTF
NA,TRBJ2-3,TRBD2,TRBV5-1,TGCGCCAGCACCCCGGGAGGAGGGCCCGATACGCAGTATTTT,CASTPGGGPDTQYF
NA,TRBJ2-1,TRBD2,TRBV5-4,TGTGCCAGCAGCTTGGGAGGTCTAGCGGGCTACAATGAGCAGTTCTTC,CASSLGGLAGYNEQFF
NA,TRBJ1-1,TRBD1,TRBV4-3,TGCGCCAGCAGGGGGACAGGGGTCGACAATGGGAACACTGAAGCTTTCTTT,CASRGTGVDNGNTEAFF
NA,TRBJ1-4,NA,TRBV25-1,TGTGCCAGCAGTGAATTGCTGGGGCCAAGGGAAAAACTGTTTTTT,CASSELLGPREKLFF
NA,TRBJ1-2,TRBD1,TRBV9,TGTGCCAGCAGCTCGACAGGGTTGGAGGCGGCTAACTATGGCTACACCTTC,CASSSTGLEAANYGYTF
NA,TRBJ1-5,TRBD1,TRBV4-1,TGCGCCAGCAGCCCGGGACAGGATAGCAATCAGCCCCAGCATTTT,CASSPGQDSNQPQHF
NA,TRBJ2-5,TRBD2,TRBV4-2,TGTGCCAGCAGCCAAGATTCTAGCGGGGGGTTACAAGAGACCCAGTACTTC,CASSQDSSGGLQETQYF
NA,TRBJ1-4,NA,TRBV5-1,TGCGCCAGCAGCTTGGAGGTCTCTTCAACTAATGAAAAACTGTTTTTT,CASSLEVSSTNEKLFF
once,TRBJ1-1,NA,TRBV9,TGTGCCAGCAGCCCCAACACCGCCTACTCTAACACTGAAGCTTTCTTT,CASSPNTAYSNTEAFF
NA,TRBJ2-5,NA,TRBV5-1,TGCGCCAGCAGCTCCCTAGAGACCCAGTACTTC,CASSSLETQYF
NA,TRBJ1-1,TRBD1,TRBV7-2,TGTGCCAGCGGCGCTCAGGGGGAGTATACTGAAGCTTTCTTT,CASGAQGEYTEAFF
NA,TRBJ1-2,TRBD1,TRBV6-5,TGTGCCAGCAGTAGACAGGGGAGTGACTATGGCTACACCTTC,CASSRQGSDYGYTF
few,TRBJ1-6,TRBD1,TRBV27,TGTGCCAGCCGGACAGGGACGCCACCCCTCCACTTT,CASRTGTPPLHF
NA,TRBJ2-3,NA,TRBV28,TGTGCCAGCAGTTCGCCGGACTCCAGTACGCAGTATTTT,CASSSPDSSTQYF
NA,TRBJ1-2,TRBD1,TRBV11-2,TGTGCCAGCAGCCGCGCGACAGGGAACTATGGCTACACCTTC,CASSRATGNYGYTF
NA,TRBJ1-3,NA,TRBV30,TGTGCCTGGAGTGTACAGAACACCATATATTTT,CAWSVQNTIYF
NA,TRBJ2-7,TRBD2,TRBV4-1,TGCGCCAGCAGCCAATCACTAGCGGGTCTGAGCTCCTACGAGCAGTACTTC,CASSQSLAGLSSYEQYF
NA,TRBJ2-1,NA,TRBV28,TGTGCCAGCAGTTCCCGGGACTTGAGGAATGAGCAGTTCTTC,CASSSRDLRNEQFF
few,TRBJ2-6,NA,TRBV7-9,TGTGCCAGCAGCTTACAGGACATTCTATCCGGGGCCAACGTCCTGACTTTC,CASSLQDILSGANVLTF
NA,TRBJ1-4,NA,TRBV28,TGTGCCACCAGGGGAACTAATGAAAAACTGTTTTTT,CATRGTNEKLFF
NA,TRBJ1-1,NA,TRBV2,TGTGCCAGCAGTTATTTGGGCATTGACGCTGAAGCTTTCTTT,CASSYLGIDAEAFF
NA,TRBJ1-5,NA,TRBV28,TGTGCCAGCAGTCCGGACAGCAATCAGCCCCAGCATTTT,CASSPDSNQPQHF
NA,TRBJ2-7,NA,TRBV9,TGTGCCAGCAGCGTAGCGGGAGAAGGGTACGAGCAGTACTTC,CASSVAGEGYEQYF
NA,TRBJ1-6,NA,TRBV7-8,TGTGCCAGCAGCGCCTTTAGGGCCCCGGGGAATTCACCCCTCCACTTT,CASSAFRAPGNSPLHF
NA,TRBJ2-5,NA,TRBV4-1,TGCGCCAGCAGCCGGGGGGGGCGAGAGACCCAGTACTTC,CASSRGGRETQYF
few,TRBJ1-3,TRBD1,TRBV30,TGTGCCTGGGACAGGGGCTCTGGAAACACCATATATTTT,CAWDRGSGNTIYF
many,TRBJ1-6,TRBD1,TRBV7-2,TGTGCCAGCAGCTTGGGACAGGGCCGGGGAATCTCACCCCTCCACTTT,CASSLGQGRGISPLHF
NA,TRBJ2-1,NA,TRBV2,TGTGCCAGCAGTGAAGCTGGTAGTTTTCTCAATGAGCAGTTCTTC,CASSEAGSFLNEQFF
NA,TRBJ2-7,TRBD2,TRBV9,TGTGCCAGCAGCGTAGATGCGGGAGGGTTCTACGAGCAGTACTTC,CASSVDAGGFYEQYF
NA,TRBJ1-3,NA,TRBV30,TGTGCCTGGAATCACGGGACTGGAAACACCATATATTTT,CAWNHGTGNTIYF
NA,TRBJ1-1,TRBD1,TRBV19,TGTGCCAGTAGTATGAGGGACAGGCCGATGAACACTGAAGCTTTCTTT,CASSMRDRPMNTEAFF
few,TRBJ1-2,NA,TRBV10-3,TGTGCCATCAGTGTTGAAGAGGACTATGGCTACACCTTC,CAISVEEDYGYTF
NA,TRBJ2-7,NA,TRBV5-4,TGTGCCAGCAGCGCCCGGGAGCAGTCCGAGCAGTACTTC,CASSAREQSEQYF
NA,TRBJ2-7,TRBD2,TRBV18,TGTGCCAGCTCACCATCTAGCGGGAACTCCTACGAGCAGTACTTC,CASSPSSGNSYEQYF
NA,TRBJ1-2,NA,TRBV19,TGTGCCAGTAGCCTGACTGAAAGCTATGGCTACACCTTC,CASSLTESYGYTF
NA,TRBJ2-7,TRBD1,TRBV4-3,TGCGCCAGCAGCCGAAAGACAGGGGGCGTCGACGAGCAGTACTTC,CASSRKTGGVDEQYF
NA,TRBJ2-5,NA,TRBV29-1,TGCAGCGTTGAAGATCCATGGATTGGAGAGACCCAGTACTTC,CSVEDPWIGETQYF
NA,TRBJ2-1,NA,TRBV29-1,TGCAGCGTTGTAGGGGATGTCTCCTACAATGAGCAGTTCTTC,CSVVGDVSYNEQFF
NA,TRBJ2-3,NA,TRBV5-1,TGCGCCAGCAGCTTAGGCCAGACTAGCACAGATACGCAGTATTTT,CASSLGQTSTDTQYF
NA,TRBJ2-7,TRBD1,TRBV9,TGTGCCAGCAGCGAGAGGACAGGGCGGGCCTACGAGCAGTACTTC,CASSERTGRAYEQYF
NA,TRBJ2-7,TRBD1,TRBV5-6,TGTGCCAGCAGCTTGGGTACCAGGGGGCCCCACTCCTACGAGCAGTACTTC,CASSLGTRGPHSYEQYF
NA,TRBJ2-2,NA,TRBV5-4,TGTGCCAGCAGCTTCGGAGGGGCCCATTCCGGGGAGCTGTTTTTT,CASSFGGAHSGELFF